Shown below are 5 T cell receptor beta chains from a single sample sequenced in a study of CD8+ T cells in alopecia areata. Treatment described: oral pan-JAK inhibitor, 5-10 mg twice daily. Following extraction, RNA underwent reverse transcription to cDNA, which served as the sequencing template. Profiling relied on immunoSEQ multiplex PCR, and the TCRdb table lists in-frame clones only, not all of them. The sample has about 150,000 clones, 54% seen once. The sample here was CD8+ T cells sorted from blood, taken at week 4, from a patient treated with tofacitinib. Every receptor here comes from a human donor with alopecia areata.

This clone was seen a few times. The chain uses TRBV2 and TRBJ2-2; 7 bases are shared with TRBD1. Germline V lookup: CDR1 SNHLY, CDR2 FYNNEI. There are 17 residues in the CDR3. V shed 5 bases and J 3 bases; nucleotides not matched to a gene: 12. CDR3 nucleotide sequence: TGTGCCAGCAGTATACACAGGGGACCTAGGGACACCGGGGAGCTGTTTTTT. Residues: CASSIHRGPRDTGELFF.

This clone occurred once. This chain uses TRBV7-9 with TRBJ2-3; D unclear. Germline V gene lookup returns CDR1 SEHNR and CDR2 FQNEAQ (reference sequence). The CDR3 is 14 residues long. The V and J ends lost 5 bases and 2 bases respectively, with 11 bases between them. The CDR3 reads CASSLGEITDTQYF. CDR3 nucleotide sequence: TGTGCCAGCAGCCTCGGAGAGATCACAGATACGCAGTATTTT.

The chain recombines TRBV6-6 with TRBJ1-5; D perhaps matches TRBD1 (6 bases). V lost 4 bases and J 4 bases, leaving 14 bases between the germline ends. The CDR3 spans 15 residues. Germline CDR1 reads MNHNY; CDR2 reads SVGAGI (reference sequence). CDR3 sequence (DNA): TGTGCCAGCAGTTCCTTCAGGGGTGGGAATCAGCCCCAGCATTTT. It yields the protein CASSSFRGGNQPQHF.

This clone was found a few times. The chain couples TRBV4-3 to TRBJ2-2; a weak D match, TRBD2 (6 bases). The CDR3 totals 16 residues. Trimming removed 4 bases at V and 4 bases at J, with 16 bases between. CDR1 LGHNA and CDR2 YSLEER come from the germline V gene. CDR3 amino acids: CASSLRDGGFTGELFF. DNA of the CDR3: TGCGCCAGCAGCCTCCGGGACGGGGGATTCACCGGGGAGCTGTTTTTT.

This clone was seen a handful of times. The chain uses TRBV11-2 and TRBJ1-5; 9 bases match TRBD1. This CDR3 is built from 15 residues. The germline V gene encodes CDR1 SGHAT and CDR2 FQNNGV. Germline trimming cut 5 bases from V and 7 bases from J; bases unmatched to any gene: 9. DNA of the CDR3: TGTGCCAGCAGCGCCGGGACAGGGAGCGAGCAGCCCCAGCATTTT. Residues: CASSAGTGSEQPQHF.